A selection of T cell receptor beta chains follows, all from one sample in a study of cytomegalovirus exposure and HLA in healthy donors. Sequencing was performed with immunoSEQ multiplex PCR; in TCRdb, only in-frame clones are kept and a portion is missing. The profile shows about 84,000 clones, around 80% of them singletons. Source material: PBMCs. Receptor source: a male donor in good health and CMV-seropositive. The CDR3 runs from the conserved cysteine through the conserved F or W. The D gene is left open where the match is weak. Rows give clone size only sometimes, using once, few, many, or a class for an expanded clone.

-	TRBV5-6	TRBJ1-3	-	CASSSLLGGSSGNTIYF	TGTGCCAGCAGCTCCCTATTGGGGGGGAGCTCTGGAAACACCATATATTTT
few	TRBV7-9	TRBJ1-4	TRBD1	CASSLRTGVNEKLFF	TGTGCCAGCAGCTTAAGGACAGGGGTTAATGAAAAACTGTTTTTT
-	TRBV5-4	TRBJ2-1	-	CASSLGAQNEQFF	TGTGCCAGCAGCTTGGGAGCACAGAATGAGCAGTTCTTC
-	TRBV9	TRBJ2-7	-	CASSVGERASYEQYF	TGTGCCAGCAGCGTAGGAGAGCGGGCCTCCTACGAGCAGTACTTC
-	TRBV5-1	TRBJ2-7	TRBD2	CASSLGTSGLTYEQYF	TGCGCCAGCAGCCTCGGGACTAGCGGGCTCACCTACGAGCAGTACTTC
-	TRBV5-1	TRBJ2-7	TRBD1	CASSKGQGISYEQYF	TGCGCCAGCAGCAAGGGACAGGGGATTTCCTACGAGCAGTACTTC
-	TRBV13	TRBJ1-2	TRBD1	CASSPRTGGTYGYTF	TGTGCCAGCAGCCCCCGGACAGGGGGAACCTATGGCTACACCTTC
-	TRBV1	TRBJ2-7	-	CTSSQGLAGDRHGPSIGQYF	TGCACCAGCAGCCAAGGACTAGCGGGAGATCGACACGGACCTTCAATCGGGCAGTACTTC
-	TRBV27	TRBJ2-6	TRBD2	CASSVTSGRAGANVLTF	TGTGCCAGCAGTGTGACTAGCGGGAGAGCTGGGGCCAACGTCCTGACTTTC
-	TRBV29-1	TRBJ2-1	-	CSVADNEQFF	TGCAGCGTCGCAGACAATGAGCAGTTCTTC
-	TRBV30	TRBJ1-3	-	CAHGVSSGNTIYF	TGTGCCCACGGGGTCAGCTCTGGAAACACCATATATTTT
-	TRBV6-6	TRBJ2-2	-	CASSRLDRRGTGELFF	TGTGCCAGCAGTCGCCTGGACAGGCGGGGCACCGGGGAGCTGTTTTTT
-	TRBV28	TRBJ2-7	TRBD1	CASSRQGTINEWQYF	TGTGCCAGCAGTCGACAGGGGACCATTAACGAGTGGCAGTACTTC
-	TRBV28	TRBJ2-1	TRBD2	CASSFRLAGGQTNQNNEQFF	TGTGCCAGCAGTTTCCGACTAGCGGGAGGGCAAACGAACCAAAACAATGAGCAGTTCTTC
-	TRBV7-2	TRBJ2-7	-	CASSLAWDSPYEQYF	TGTGCCAGCAGCTTAGCGTGGGACTCCCCGTACGAGCAGTACTTC
-	TRBV1	TRBJ2-5	-	CTSSQEWSRSRETQYF	TGCACCAGCAGCCAAGAATGGTCACGGAGTAGAGAGACCCAGTACTTC
-	TRBV30	TRBJ2-2	TRBD1	CAWSVIAGTGLGGELFF	TGTGCCTGGAGTGTAATAGCCGGGACAGGGTTGGGCGGGGAGCTGTTTTTT
-	TRBV5-1	TRBJ2-5	-	CASSFSLVQTQYF	TGCGCCAGCAGCTTTTCTTTAGTGCAGACCCAGTACTTC
-	TRBV7-9	TRBJ2-2	TRBD1	CASSRTGVRDTGELFF	TGTGCCAGCAGCCGAACAGGGGTGAGGGACACCGGGGAGCTGTTTTTT
-	TRBV5-1	TRBJ2-3	-	CASSYERDTQYF	TGCGCCAGCAGCTACGAGAGGGATACGCAGTATTTT
few	TRBV27	TRBJ2-3	TRBD2	CASRGLSPFKDTQYF	TGTGCCAGCAGGGGACTAAGCCCCTTTAAAGATACGCAGTATTTT
-	TRBV21-1	TRBJ2-7	-	CASSLSGVSYEQYF	TGTGCCAGCAGCTTGTCAGGGGTCTCCTACGAGCAGTACTTC
-	TRBV2	TRBJ2-7	-	CASILLRDGRYEQYF	TGTGCCAGCATACTCTTGCGGGACGGACGCTACGAGCAGTACTTC
-	TRBV6-5	TRBJ2-2	TRBD2	CASSYAGGAGELFF	TGTGCCAGCAGTTACGCGGGAGGGGCCGGGGAGCTGTTTTTT
-	TRBV7-3	TRBJ1-4	TRBD1	CASSRGTGEKLFF	TGTGCCAGCAGCCGGGGGACAGGTGAAAAACTGTTTTTT
few	TRBV30	TRBJ2-7	-	CAWRDVSRGQYF	TGTGCCTGGAGGGACGTGTCCCGGGGACAGTACTTC
-	TRBV5-4	TRBJ1-4	-	CASSLRGPTNEKLFF	TGTGCCAGCAGCTTGAGGGGTCCAACTAATGAAAAACTGTTTTTT
-	TRBV5-5	TRBJ2-1	TRBD1	CASRTGQGWDEQFF	TGTGCCAGCAGAACGGGACAGGGGTGGGATGAGCAGTTCTTC
-	TRBV29-1	TRBJ1-2	-	CSVQGVGERSYTF	TGCAGCGTCCAGGGTGTAGGCGAGAGGAGCTACACCTTC
-	TRBV5-1	TRBJ2-1	TRBD1	CASSLRQGASGIGGFF	TGCGCCAGCAGCCTGAGACAGGGGGCGAGCGGGATAGGGGGGTTCTTC
-	TRBV6-5	TRBJ2-7	-	CASSYSPHPSYEQYF	TGTGCCAGCAGTTACTCGCCACACCCCTCCTACGAGCAGTACTTC
-	TRBV7-8	TRBJ2-3	-	CASSLKPDLAWYTQYF	TGTGCCAGCAGCTTAAAACCTGACCTAGCATGGTATACGCAGTATTTT
-	TRBV5-8	TRBJ2-7	TRBD1	CASTIFGTGSYEQYF	TGTGCCAGCACTATTTTTGGGACAGGGTCCTACGAGCAGTACTTC
-	TRBV4-1	TRBJ2-7	TRBD1	CASSPRDRSYEQYF	TGCGCCAGCAGCCCTCGGGACAGGTCCTACGAGCAGTACTTC
-	TRBV19	TRBJ1-4	-	CASGLQGGEKLFF	TGTGCCAGTGGGTTACAGGGTGGCGAAAAACTGTTTTTT
-	TRBV15	TRBJ1-1	TRBD1	CATSTLQGAGTEAFF	TGTGCCACCAGCACCCTGCAGGGGGCCGGAACTGAAGCTTTCTTT
-	TRBV5-6	TRBJ2-1	-	CASSRRTERDNEQFF	TGTGCCAGCAGCCGTAGAACGGAGAGAGACAATGAGCAGTTCTTC
few	TRBV6-5	TRBJ1-2	-	CASSYTGYSNYGYTF	TGTGCCAGCAGTTACACGGGATACTCTAACTATGGCTACACCTTC
few	TRBV7-3	TRBJ2-2	-	CASSLARAGELFF	TGTGCCAGCAGCTTAGCGAGGGCCGGGGAGCTGTTTTTT
-	TRBV5-1	TRBJ1-2	-	CASSSGGSNYGYTF	TGCGCCAGCAGCTCTGGGGGCAGTAACTATGGCTACACCTTC
-	TRBV27	TRBJ1-1	-	CASRPGTVLGAFF	TGTGCCAGCAGGCCGGGAACAGTTTTAGGAGCTTTCTTT
-	TRBV15	TRBJ1-2	-	CATSRDSRGSGYTF	TGTGCCACCAGCAGAGATTCCCGGGGTTCTGGCTACACCTTC
-	TRBV11-1	TRBJ2-7	-	CASSDYLGEQYF	TGTGCCAGCAGCGACTACCTCGGCGAGCAGTACTTC
-	TRBV7-9	TRBJ2-5	TRBD1	CASSPTGAETQYF	TGTGCCAGCAGCCCGACAGGGGCAGAGACCCAGTACTTC
once	TRBV5-1	TRBJ2-3	TRBD1	CASSLVGDRITDTQYF	TGCGCCAGCAGCTTGGTTGGGGACAGAATCACAGATACGCAGTATTTT
-	TRBV2	TRBJ2-3	-	CATTSTDTQYF	TGTGCCACCACTAGCACAGATACGCAGTATTTT
-	TRBV27	TRBJ2-1	TRBD2	CASSYRLAKNEQFF	TGTGCCAGCAGTTATAGACTAGCGAAAAATGAGCAGTTCTTC